The 24 T cell receptor beta chains in this list originate from one sample, sequenced in a study of blood T cell repertoires in COVID-19 (dated by TCRdb to the early 2020s). The protocol used for the library was the immunoSEQ multiplex PCR assay. Sourced from immuneACCESS, this table was stored by TCRdb with only in-frame sequences that have V and J called. A share of the clones is absent; for the studies checked, an unresolved V gene accounts for under half, and the remainder has no known explanation. This sample is represented by about 520,000 clones; 80% to 90% of them were singletons. 3% to 3.5% of the sample lies in the top ten. Sequencing was done on a sample of peripheral blood. These receptor sequences come from a human donor in a cohort sampled during active COVID-19.

V is TRBV9 and J is TRBJ1-1; D is unresolved. This CDR3 is 17 amino acids long. CDR1 and CDR2 from the germline V gene are SGDLS and YYNGEE. The V end was cut by 0 bases, the J end by 3 bases, with 18 bases between. The CDR3 DNA reads as TGTGCCAGCAGCGTAGGGATCAGAGCGAGGGAGGACACTGAAGCTTTCTTT. This sequence encodes CASSVGIRAREDTEAFF.

V and J are TRBV28 and TRBJ1-2; 8 nucleotides line up with TRBD1. This CDR3 is 12 amino acids long. The V and J ends lost 8 bases and 4 bases, in that order; junction bases with no gene match: 3. The germline V gene has CDR1 MDHEN and CDR2 SYDVKM. The CDR3 spells CASGDRGYGYTF. The DNA for the CDR3 is TGTGCCAGCGGAGACAGGGGCTATGGCTACACCTTC.

The gene calls are TRBV12-3 or TRBV12-4 and TRBJ2-1; D is perhaps TRBD2 (5 bases). This CDR3 has 13 residues. V was shortened by 10 bases and J by 8 bases, with 18 bases between the two germline ends. DNA for the CDR3: TGTGCCACCTCCGGCGGGCTCGGTCATGAGCAGTTCTTC. This gives the protein CATSGGLGHEQFF.

The J gene is TRBJ1-2, the V gene TRBV15; D unclear. Germline V gene lookup returns CDR1 LNHNV and CDR2 YYDKDF (reference sequence). Trimming shortened V by 0 bases and J by 4 bases, and 9 bases separated the two germline ends. The CDR3 contains 14 residues. This CDR3 is CATSRDSALYGYTF. Written as DNA, the CDR3 is TGTGCCACCAGCAGAGATAGTGCCCTCTATGGCTACACCTTC.

The chain employs TRBV6-2 or TRBV6-3 and TRBJ1-2; D is possibly TRBD1 (5 bases). Trimming stripped 7 bases from V and 6 bases from J, with 15 bases between. Germline CDR1 is MNHEY and CDR2 is SVGEGT. The CDR3 runs 13 residues. This chain's CDR3 is CASTPWGGNGYTF. The CDR3 coding sequence is TGTGCCAGCACCCCCTGGGGGGGTAATGGCTACACCTTC.

V gene TRBV10-3 combines with J gene TRBJ2-5; tentative D call: TRBD1 (6 bases). CDR1 ENHRY and CDR2 SYGVKD come from the germline V gene. Trimming took off 5 bases at V and 4 bases at J, with 11 bases between the two ends. The CDR3 sequence is 13 residues long. CDR3 sequence (DNA): TGTGCCATCAGTTGGACAGTTAGAGAGACCCAGTACTTC. This codes for CAISWTVRETQYF.

This chain links TRBV2 with TRBJ2-4; 7 nucleotides line up with TRBD1. From germline, CDR1 is SNHLY and CDR2 FYNNEI. Losses at the gene ends were 6 bases for V and 7 bases for J; bases not matched to a gene: 12. The CDR3 covers 15 residues. The CDR3 bases are TGTGCCAGCAGCGTACAAGGGGGCGTGGGGAACATTCAGTACTTC. The encoded protein is CASSVQGGVGNIQYF.

The rearrangement uses TRBV27 and TRBJ1-5; D is unresolved. Germline V gene sequence: CDR1 MNHEY, CDR2 SMNVEV (reference sequence). V was clipped by 5 bases and J by 4 bases, with 6 bases between them. CDR3 size: 12 residues. Here the CDR3 DNA reads TGTGCCAGCAGTCCCCTAAATCAGCCCCAGCATTTT. Its protein product is CASSPLNQPQHF.

V and J are TRBV7-2 and TRBJ2-7; D gene unclear. Per germline, CDR1 SGHTA and CDR2 FQGNSA. CDR3 length: 13 residues. V was shortened by 3 bases and J by 2 bases, with 8 bases between the two germline ends. In nucleotides, the CDR3 is TGTGCCAGCAGCTTTCTGGCGGCCTACGAGCAGTACTTC. Translated, it gives CASSFLAAYEQYF.

The V call is TRBV25-1, the J call TRBJ1-2, with TRBD1 identical over 10 bases. CDR3 length: 17 residues. Germline assignment: CDR1 MGHDK and CDR2 SYGVNS. Germline trimming cut 3 bases from V and 8 bases from J; bases unmatched to any gene: 15. The CDR3 region is CASSDPLSGTGVGGYTF. In nucleotides, the CDR3 is TGTGCCAGCAGTGATCCTTTATCCGGGACAGGGGTCGGGGGCTACACCTTC.

The rearrangement uses TRBV5-1 and TRBJ1-1, with 10 bases fitting TRBD1. CDR3 length: 15 residues. Germline V gene lookup returns CDR1 SGHRS and CDR2 YFSETQ. V gave up 1 base and J gave up 5 bases; unmatched junction bases: 5. CDR3 nucleotides: TGCGCCAGCAGCTTGATGACAGGGGGCTCGACTGAAGCTTTCTTT. This codes for CASSLMTGGSTEAFF.

The sample holds a few counts of this clone. The J gene is TRBJ2-1, the V gene TRBV4-1; 9 nucleotides line up with TRBD2. With V trimmed by 9 bases and J by 3 bases, 12 bases remained unmatched. Germline CDR1 reads MGHRA; CDR2 reads YSYEKL. The CDR3 loop spans 16 amino acids. The CDR3 nucleotides are TGCGCCAGGGGTAGCGGGAGTCATTGGGGCTACAATGAGCAGTTCTTC. Protein product: CARGSGSHWGYNEQFF.

V and J are TRBV10-3 and TRBJ2-2; 8 bases are shared with TRBD1. The germline gives CDR1 ENHRY, CDR2 SYGVKD. J gave up 6 bases and V 7 bases, and 7 bases lay outside the gene matches. The CDR3 is made up of 14 amino acids. CDR3 protein: CAITTRQGSGELFF. The CDR3 DNA reads TGTGCCATCACTACGCGACAGGGGTCCGGGGAGCTGTTTTTT.

The chain combines TRBV3-1 (or the pseudogene TRBV3-2) with TRBJ1-1; the D is unclear. Germline V CDR1 and CDR2: LGHDT, YNNKEL (reference sequence). V was shortened by 1 base and J by 4 bases, with 10 bases between the two germline ends. The length of the CDR3 is 14 residues. CDR3 bases: TGTGCCAGCAGCCAAGGGGGAAGCGGCACTGAAGCTTTCTTT. This codes for CASSQGGSGTEAFF.

This chain uses TRBV7-3 with TRBJ2-2; D call uncertain. V lost 3 bases to trimming and J lost 7 bases, with 15 bases between them. The V gene's germline CDR1 is SGHTA and CDR2 FQGTGA. CDR3 length: 15 amino acids. The chain's CDR3 is CASSFTPAPGGELFF. The CDR3 region has the DNA TGTGCCAGCAGCTTTACCCCGGCCCCGGGCGGGGAGCTGTTTTTT.

The CDR3 is CASRQIGQGGTGELFF. CDR3 in DNA: TGTGCCAGCCGTCAAATAGGACAGGGCGGGACCGGGGAGCTGTTTTTT. J is TRBJ2-2 and V is TRBV7-9, with 8 bases matching TRBD1. The junction had 13 bases not matched to a gene; V was cut back by 8 bases and J by 5 bases. The CDR3 length is 16 residues. Germline CDR1 reads SEHNR; CDR2 reads FQNEAQ (reference sequence).

The rearrangement joins TRBV12-5 to TRBJ1-6, with TRBD1 matching 7 bases. V lost 4 bases, J lost 5 bases, and 23 bases stayed unmatched. The CDR3 has 21 amino acids. The V gene's germline CDR1 is LGHNT and CDR2 FRNRAP. The CDR3 region has the DNA TGTGCTAGTGGTTACCTAGGACAGGTGCCTTCGGACCGTCCAAATAATTCACCCCTCCACTTT. Translation gives CASGYLGQVPSDRPNNSPLHF.

The chain couples TRBV19 to TRBJ1-2; perhaps TRBD1 as D (6 bases). V was clipped by 3 bases and J by 2 bases, with 19 bases between them. CDR1 and CDR2 (germline): LNHDA, SQIVND (reference sequence). The CDR3 totals 17 residues. CDR3 region: CASSMGARTTLNYGYTF. CDR3 coding DNA: TGTGCCAGTAGTATGGGGGCACGAACTACTTTAAACTATGGCTACACCTTC.

The rearrangement links TRBV11-3 to TRBJ2-3; D ambiguous. Deletions cut 5 bases from V and 6 bases from J, with 9 bases between. Per the germline V gene, CDR1 is SGHNT and CDR2 is YENEEA. The CDR3 is made up of 12 amino acids. CDR3 amino acids: CASSLNADTQYF. The CDR3 nucleotides read TGTGCCAGCAGCCTAAACGCGGATACGCAGTATTTT.

This clone occurred once. This rearrangement joins TRBV7-9 to TRBJ2-2; D is perhaps TRBD1 (6 bases). The germline V gene has CDR1 SEHNR and CDR2 FQNEAQ (reference sequence). Trimming pared 2 bases from V and 4 bases from J, leaving 17 bases between. The CDR3 spans 17 residues. The DNA of the CDR3 is TGTGCCAGCAGCTTAATTTTCCAACAGGGTGTCACCGGGGAGCTGTTTTTT. The encoded protein is CASSLIFQQGVTGELFF.

This clone was seen once. The chain uses TRBV6-2 or TRBV6-3 and TRBJ1-1; possible D gene TRBD1, 5 bases. This CDR3 is 15 amino acids long. CDR1 is MNHEY, CDR2 SVGEGT, per germline. Trimming stripped 6 bases from V and 4 bases from J, with 18 bases between. CDR3 sequence (DNA): TGTGCCAGCAGCCCCTCGGGGGAGGGCCCCACTGAAGCTTTCTTT. Its protein is CASSPSGEGPTEAFF.

This chain joins TRBV24-1 and TRBJ1-5, with D unresolved. Germline-derived CDR1 and CDR2 are KGHDR and SFDVKD. CDR3 length: 16 amino acids. V dropped 0 bases and J dropped 0 bases, with 8 bases sitting between them. CDR3 amino acids: CATSDLGQYSNQPQHF. The CDR3 coding sequence is TGTGCCACCAGTGATTTGGGGCAGTATAGCAATCAGCCCCAGCATTTT.

This sequence joins TRBV5-4 and TRBJ2-3; 7 bases are shared with TRBD2. After removal of 1 base from V and 4 bases from J, the junction contained 9 bases not matched to a gene. Germline V gives CDR1 SGHNT, CDR2 YYREEE (reference sequence). The CDR3 extends over 16 amino acids. The CDR3 DNA sequence: TGTGCCAGCAGCTTGAATGGCGGGAGTATCGCAGATACGCAGTATTTT. It encodes CASSLNGGSIADTQYF.

This clone has a single count. Additional DNA sequences in this sample encode the identical CDR3. The rearrangement links TRBV19 to TRBJ2-2; 9 bases map to TRBD1. J was trimmed by 5 bases and V by 6 bases; bases with no gene match: 1. The CDR3 extends over 13 amino acids. Germline values: CDR1 LNHDA, CDR2 SQIVND (reference sequence). In nucleotides, the CDR3 is TGTGCCAGTAGACAGGGGGCGACCGGGGAGCTGTTTTTT. Protein: CASRQGATGELFF. Drawing the rest from reference TRBV19 and TRBJ2-2, the complete variable domain is DGGITQSPKYLFRKEGQNVTLSCEQNLNHDAMYWYRQDPGQGLRLIYYSQIVNDFQKGDIAEGYSVSREKKESFPLTVTSAQKNPTAFYLCASRQGATGELFFGEGSRLTVL.